The 19 T cell receptor beta chains given below trace back to one sample, sequenced in a study of cytomegalovirus exposure and HLA in healthy donors. PCR primers comprised 60 Vbeta and 13 Jbeta primers. Assay: immunoSEQ multiplex PCR; the TCRdb copy retains only in-frame clones and omits some. The sample holds 72,000 or so clones, roughly 80% seen once. The sample comprised PBMCs. These receptor sequences come from a woman younger than 45 in good health and CMV-seropositive.

This chain uses TRBV14 with TRBJ1-2; D is possibly TRBD1 (6 bases). The CDR3 runs to 12 residues. Germline V gene data show CDR1 as SGHDN and CDR2 as FVKESK. The V end was cut by 6 bases, the J end by 6 bases, with 11 bases between. This CDR3 reads CASSPGEHGYTF. The CDR3 nucleotides read TGTGCCAGCAGTCCAGGGGAACATGGCTACACCTTC.

The gene calls are TRBV21-1 and TRBJ2-1; the D call in the table, TRBD2, was not verified against the DNA. TRBV21-1 is described as a pseudogene. This CDR3 region has 15 residues. This CDR3 reads CASSKGLADYNEQFF. In DNA, the CDR3 is TGTGCCAGCAGCAAAGGACTAGCGGATTACAATGAGCAGTTCTTC.

The rearrangement uses TRBV28 and TRBJ2-1, with 7 bases lining up with TRBD2. The CDR3 has 15 residues. The trim removed 3 bases at V and 2 bases at J, leaving 4 bases unmatched. Germline lookup yields CDR1 MDHEN and CDR2 SYDVKM. The CDR3 sequence: CASSFFGRTYNEQFF. CDR3 nucleotide sequence: TGTGCCAGCAGTTTTTTCGGGAGGACCTACAATGAGCAGTTCTTC. The complete variable domain, with remaining parts taken from reference TRBV28 and TRBJ2-1, reads DVKVTQSSRYLVKRTGEKVFLECVQDMDHENMFWYRQDPGLGLRLIYFSYDVKMKEKGDIPEGYSVSREKKERFSLILESASTNQTSMYLCASSFFGRTYNEQFFGPGTRLTVL.

The chain uses TRBV30 and TRBJ2-7; 7 nucleotides align to TRBD2. The J segment lost 0 bases and the V segment lost 0 bases, leaving 2 bases of the junction unmatched. The CDR3 runs to 14 residues. Germline V gene sequence: CDR1 GTSNPN, CDR2 SVGIG (reference sequence). The CDR3 reads CAWSVGRGSYEQYF. The CDR3 DNA follows: TGTGCCTGGAGTGTAGGGAGGGGCTCCTACGAGCAGTACTTC.

The V and J genes are TRBV5-6 and TRBJ2-7; 7 bases are shared with TRBD1. There are 14 residues in the CDR3. Trimming at V came to 2 bases and at J to 3 bases, leaving 5 bases not matched to a gene. CDR1 and CDR2 (germline): SGHDT, YYEEEE. CDR3 amino acids: CASSFTRGLYEQYF. CDR3 nucleotides: TGTGCCAGCAGCTTTACTAGGGGGCTCTACGAGCAGTACTTC.

This clone was detected only a few times. The chain combines TRBV5-1 with TRBJ2-5; 7 bases match TRBD2. CDR3 length: 15 amino acids. The germline gives CDR1 SGHRS, CDR2 YFSETQ. The V segment lost 3 bases and the J segment 2 bases; nucleotides outside the gene matches: 7. CDR3 loop: CASSSGTIQQETQYF. The CDR3 DNA reads as TGCGCCAGCAGCTCCGGGACTATACAGCAAGAGACCCAGTACTTC.

This chain links TRBV14 with TRBJ1-1, with D maybe TRBD1 (5 bases). The CDR3 spans 16 residues. V dropped 2 bases and J dropped 0 bases, with 13 bases sitting between them. The V gene's germline CDR1 is SGHDN and CDR2 FVKESK. This chain's CDR3 is CASSQWGGPMNTEAFF. In DNA, the CDR3 is TGTGCCAGCAGCCAATGGGGCGGACCCATGAACACTGAAGCTTTCTTT.

This chain joins TRBV29-1 and TRBJ2-2; maybe TRBD1 (8 bases). This CDR3 has 14 amino acids. Germline CDR1 SQVTM, CDR2 ANQGSEA. V lost 6 bases and J 6 bases, leaving 17 bases between the germline ends. The DNA of the CDR3 is TGCAGCGTCTTGGGGGGGACAGGTCCCGGGGAGCTGTTTTTT. It is translated as CSVLGGTGPGELFF.

This chain joins TRBV7-9 and TRBJ2-2, with TRBD1 matching over 11 bases. V was clipped by 6 bases and J by 5 bases; unmatched bases: 2. Germline CDR1 is SEHNR and CDR2 is FQNEAQ (reference sequence). There are 14 residues in the CDR3. CDR3 region: CASRGQGETGELFF. DNA of the CDR3: TGTGCCAGCAGGGGACAGGGGGAGACCGGGGAGCTGTTTTTT.

The chain uses TRBV18 and TRBJ1-6, with D uncertain. CDR3 length: 14 residues. V gave up 3 bases and J gave up 0 bases, with 3 bases separating them. Germline V gene data show CDR1 as KGHSH and CDR2 as LQKENI. The CDR3 DNA follows: TGTGCCAGCTCACCGAGCTCCTATAATTCACCCCTCCACTTT. It specifies CASSPSSYNSPLHF.

V gene TRBV6-5 combines with J gene TRBJ2-7; 7 positions agree with TRBD1. The CDR3 totals 13 residues. The germline CDR1 and CDR2 sequences are MNHEY and SVGAGI. V was clipped by 7 bases and J by 0 bases; unmatched bases: 3. This CDR3 reads CASKTGDSYEQYF. The CDR3 DNA follows: TGTGCCAGCAAAACAGGGGACTCCTACGAGCAGTACTTC.

This chain uses TRBV18 with TRBJ1-1; D unresolved. Germline V CDR1 and CDR2: KGHSH, LQKENI. V dropped 2 bases and J dropped 5 bases, with 9 bases sitting between them. This CDR3 has 13 residues. The CDR3 DNA follows: TGTGCCAGCTCACCAGCAGGATGGACTGAAGCTTTCTTT. It codes for CASSPAGWTEAFF.

The rearrangement joins TRBV5-4 to TRBJ2-1; 14 bases fit TRBD2. The germline V gene encodes CDR1 SGHNT and CDR2 YYREEE (reference sequence). The V gene end was trimmed by 4 bases and the J gene end by 4 bases; junction bases not matched to a gene: 10. The length of the CDR3 is 18 residues. CDR3 nucleotide sequence: TGTGCCAGCAGCCCTGAACCCGGGACTAGCGGGAGTTACAATGAGCAGTTCTTC. It specifies CASSPEPGTSGSYNEQFF.

V usage is TRBV5-1 and J usage is TRBJ2-7, with TRBD2 matching over 13 bases. The CDR3 has 16 amino acids. Germline V gene data show CDR1 as SGHRS and CDR2 as YFSETQ. V was pared by 4 bases and J by 1 base, with 5 bases of the junction left unmatched. CDR3 sequence: CASSQGLAGRSYEQYF. In nucleotides, the CDR3 is TGCGCCAGCAGCCAGGGACTAGCGGGAAGGTCCTACGAGCAGTACTTC.

V and J are TRBV28 and TRBJ1-1; maybe TRBD1 (5 bases). Germline CDR1 MDHEN, CDR2 SYDVKM. This CDR3 region has 13 residues. Trimming took off 3 bases at V and 10 bases at J, with 15 bases between the two ends. The chain's CDR3 is CASSFQDGGGAFF. In DNA form, the CDR3 reads TGTGCCAGCAGTTTCCAGGACGGGGGGGGAGCTTTCTTT.

V and J are TRBV27 and TRBJ1-2; D ambiguous. The germline gives CDR1 MNHEY, CDR2 SMNVEV (reference sequence). The CDR3 contains 13 residues. V shed 5 bases and J shed 7 bases, with 14 bases lying between them. The CDR3 bases are TGTGCCAGCAGTCCAGAAGGGAGAGGTGGCTACACCTTC. It codes for CASSPEGRGGYTF.

The chain joins TRBV2 to TRBJ2-7; tentatively, D is TRBD2 (5 bases). With 1 base removed from V and 0 bases from J, the gap between germline ends came to 13 bases. Germline V lookup: CDR1 SNHLY, CDR2 FYNNEI. The CDR3 has 16 residues. The CDR3 loop reads CASSEEPFRGSYEQYF. CDR3 DNA: TGTGCCAGCAGTGAAGAACCCTTTCGGGGCTCCTACGAGCAGTACTTC.

V and J are TRBV30 and TRBJ1-5, with a weak D call TRBD1 (5 bases). Germline-derived CDR1 and CDR2 are GTSNPN and SVGIG (reference sequence). V was clipped by 2 bases and J by 7 bases, with 15 bases between them. This CDR3 comprises 14 residues. CDR3 region: CAWSRDAGGQPQHF. CDR3 DNA sequence: TGTGCCTGGAGTCGGGACGCGGGGGGGCAGCCCCAGCATTTT. Full variable domain (remainder filled in from reference TRBV30 and TRBJ1-5): SQTIHQWPATLVQPVGSPLSLECTVEGTSNPNLYWYRQAAGRGLQLLFYSVGIGQISSEVPQNLSASRPQDRQFILSSKKLLLSDSGFYLCAWSRDAGGQPQHFGDGTRLSIL.

The chain is built from TRBV6-1 and TRBJ1-2, with 8 bases aligning to TRBD1. V lost 6 bases and J lost 8; bases outside the gene matches: 8. The CDR3 loop spans 13 amino acids. The germline gives CDR1 MNHNS, CDR2 SASEGT. DNA for the CDR3: TGTGCCAGCAGCCGGGACAGGTCGTTCGGCTACACCTTC. Translated, it gives CASSRDRSFGYTF.